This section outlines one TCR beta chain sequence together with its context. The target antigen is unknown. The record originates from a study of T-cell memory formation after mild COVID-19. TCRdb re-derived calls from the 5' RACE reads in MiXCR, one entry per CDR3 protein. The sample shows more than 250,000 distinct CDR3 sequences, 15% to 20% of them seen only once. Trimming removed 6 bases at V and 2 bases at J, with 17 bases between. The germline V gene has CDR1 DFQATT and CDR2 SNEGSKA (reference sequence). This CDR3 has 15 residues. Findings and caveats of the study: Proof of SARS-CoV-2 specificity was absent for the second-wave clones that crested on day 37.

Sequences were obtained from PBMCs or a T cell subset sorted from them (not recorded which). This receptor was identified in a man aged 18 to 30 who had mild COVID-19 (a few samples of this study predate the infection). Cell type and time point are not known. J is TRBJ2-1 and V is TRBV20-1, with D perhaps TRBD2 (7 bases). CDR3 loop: CSARQPGGPYNEQFF. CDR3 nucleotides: TGCAGTGCGCGCCAGCCGGGGGGCCCCTACAATGAGCAGTTCTTC.